These 11 T cell receptor beta chains originate from one sample sequenced in a study of cytomegalovirus exposure and HLA in healthy donors. Measured with immunoSEQ multiplex PCR; TCRdb has only the in-frame clones, and not every one. The table has about 100,000 clones, approximately 96% seen once. The sample consisted of PBMCs. These TCRs come from a young woman in good health and CMV-seronegative.

CDR3: CAISQGNLNEKLFF. As DNA, the CDR3 is TGTGCCATTTCCCAGGGAAACCTGAATGAAAAACTGTTTTTT. This chain uses TRBV6-1 with TRBJ1-4, with D maybe TRBD1 (5 bases). The CDR3 sequence is 14 residues long. Trimming removed 10 bases from V and 5 bases from J, with 17 bases in between. Germline V lookup: CDR1 MNHNS, CDR2 SASEGT.

The chain employs TRBV10-3 and TRBJ2-1; the match to TRBD2 covers 9 bases. The CDR3 spans 18 residues. The V gene end was trimmed by 5 bases and the J gene end by 0 bases; junction bases not matched to a gene: 11. Germline V lookup: CDR1 ENHRY, CDR2 SYGVKD. CDR3 in DNA: TGTGCCATCAGTCGAGGCCTAGCGGGGTCAAGCTCCTACAATGAGCAGTTCTTC. Its translation: CAISRGLAGSSSYNEQFF.

The chain uses TRBV11-2 and TRBJ1-2, with D unclear. V lost 5 bases to trimming and J lost 2 bases, with 18 bases between them. CDR3 length: 16 amino acids. CDR1 is SGHAT and CDR2 is FQNNGV in the germline V gene. CDR3 sequence: CASSRRGDGENYGYTF. The CDR3, as DNA: TGTGCCAGCAGCCGACGGGGAGACGGAGAGAACTATGGCTACACCTTC.

The chain has TRBV15 and TRBJ1-2, with 7 bases lining up with TRBD1. CDR1 and CDR2 from the germline V gene are LNHNV and YYDKDF (reference sequence). V lost 6 bases and J lost 0; bases outside the gene matches: 4. CDR3 size: 14 residues. This CDR3 is CATRGTATNYGYTF. The CDR3 nucleotides read TGTGCCACCAGAGGGACAGCGACTAACTATGGCTACACCTTC.

This rearrangement joins TRBV15 to TRBJ1-1; D is possibly TRBD1 (6 bases). CDR3 length equals 12 residues. The germline V and J ends were trimmed by 0 bases and 7 bases, with 6 bases remaining between them. Germline V gene sequence: CDR1 LNHNV, CDR2 YYDKDF (reference sequence). The CDR3 DNA sequence: TGTGCCACCAGCAGAGACAGGGGTGAAGCTTTCTTT. The encoded protein is CATSRDRGEAFF.

V usage is TRBV15 and J usage is TRBJ1-5, with 9 bases identical to TRBD1. This CDR3 comprises 14 residues. The trim removed 6 bases at V and 4 bases at J, leaving 4 bases unmatched. In germline, CDR1 is LNHNV, CDR2 YYDKDF (reference sequence). DNA for the CDR3: TGTGCCACCAGATCACAGGGGGCAAATCAGCCCCAGCATTTT. Protein sequence: CATRSQGANQPQHF.

The J gene is TRBJ1-2, the V gene TRBV6-1; D may be TRBD1 (5 bases). The germline V and J ends were trimmed by 11 bases and 4 bases, with 17 bases remaining between them. This CDR3 is built from 13 residues. The V gene's germline CDR1 is MNHNS and CDR2 SASEGT. In DNA, the CDR3 is TGTGCCGGGCAGGTGGGGGGAAGCTATGGCTACACCTTC. Residues: CAGQVGGSYGYTF.

The rearrangement joins TRBV30 to TRBJ2-7; 12 nucleotides line up with TRBD1. V gave up 5 bases and J gave up 0 bases; unmatched junction bases: 8. The CDR3 is 16 residues long. In germline, CDR1 is GTSNPN, CDR2 SVGIG (reference sequence). The CDR3: CAWGGTGGLSSYEQYF. The CDR3 nucleotides are TGTGCCTGGGGGGGGACAGGGGGCCTGAGCTCCTACGAGCAGTACTTC.

The chain carries TRBV4-3 and TRBJ2-3, with D tentatively TRBD2 (7 bases). The CDR3 is 18 residues long. Germline lookup yields CDR1 LGHNA and CDR2 YSLEER. Trimming took off 4 bases at V and 4 bases at J, with 24 bases between the two ends. The DNA of the CDR3 is TGCGCCAGCAGCCCCCAGACCGTAAGTGGGGGGGGGCCAGATACGCAGTATTTT. It is translated as CASSPQTVSGGGPDTQYF.

The CDR3 nucleotides are TGTGCCAGCAGCTCCGGACCGGACAGGGGGCACGGCTACACCTTC. Its translation: CASSSGPDRGHGYTF. This sequence joins TRBV5-6 and TRBJ1-2; TRBD1 aligns across 11 bases. This CDR3 is 15 amino acids long. With V trimmed by 3 bases and J by 8 bases, 9 bases remained unmatched. Germline-derived CDR1 and CDR2 are SGHDT and YYEEEE. Variable domain in full (rest from reference TRBV5-6 and TRBJ1-2): DAGVTQSPTHLIKTRGQQVTLRCSPKSGHDTVSWYQQALGQGPQFIFQYYEEEERQRGNFPDRFSGHQFPNYSSELNVNALLLGDSALYLCASSSGPDRGHGYTFGSGTRLTVV.

This sequence joins TRBV19 and TRBJ1-5, with 8 positions matching TRBD1. Germline V gene sequence: CDR1 LNHDA, CDR2 SQIVND (reference sequence). V was clipped by 6 bases and J by 11 bases; unmatched bases: 9. This CDR3 spans 13 amino acids. The CDR3 loop is CASSSLQGGSQHF. In DNA form, the CDR3 reads TGTGCCAGTAGCAGTCTACAGGGGGGGTCCCAGCATTTT.